This TCR beta chain originates from a study of T cell changes during pregnancy in multiple sclerosis (dated by TCRdb to the late 2010s). In the study overall: In women with multiple sclerosis, the researchers looked at how the T cell repertoire shifted as pregnancy progressed.

Libraries were prepared through the immunoSEQ multiplex PCR assay. Here the immuneACCESS table is served through TCRdb, limited to in-frame sequences with V and J called. Missing clones are a known gap in these copies; in checked studies unresolved V genes cover under half, and the rest lacks a known reason. The sample has about 110,000 clones on record, more than 80% of them singletons. Roughly 1.6% of the sample is held by the ten biggest clonotypes. Trimming at the junction amounts to 2 bases on V and 4 bases on J, and the germline ends lie 10 bases apart. From a lookup of the germline V gene (reference sequence), CDR1 and CDR2 are SEHNR and FQNEAQ. The CDR3 starts with the cysteine, ends with the phenylalanine, and has 14 residues. Only the CDR3 DNA stays, 42 bases, in frame from base 1. To note about this clone: This clone's antigen is unknown. Base-call qualities are not available, and no considerably larger clone is one nucleotide away.

The receptor chain draws on TRBV7-9 and TRBJ2-3, and perhaps TRBD1 as D gene, on 6 matching bases. The TCR sequence derives from a female donor with multiple sclerosis, enrolled in a pregnancy study. The sequenced sample was peripheral blood, obtained before pregnancy. Here the CDR3 is given as CASSLTGKPDTQYF. The bases read TGTGCCAGCAGCTTAACAGGGAAACCAGATACGCAGTATTTT.